These 27 T cell receptor beta chains were sequenced from one sample in a study of T cell responses to AZD1222 COVID-19 vaccine. Assay used: immunoSEQ multiplex PCR; TCRdb lists only in-frame clones, some missing. The sample shows about 170,000 clones, about 92% of them seen only once. Sequencing used peripheral blood, obtained on day 0 of AZD1222 vaccination. Every receptor here comes from an adult in good health.

The DNA for the CDR3 is TGTGCCAGCAGTTTCAGGGTCACCGGGGAGCTGTTTTTT. Its translation is CASSFRVTGELFF. The chain carries TRBV12-3 or TRBV12-4 and TRBJ2-2, with D possibly matching TRBD1 (5 bases). This CDR3 has 13 residues. The V end lost 3 bases, the J end lost 4 bases, and 6 bases lay between the germline ends.

This chain uses TRBV5-1 with TRBJ1-1, with a weak D call TRBD1 (6 bases). V was pared by 5 bases and J by 6 bases, with 17 bases between. The length of the CDR3 is 14 residues. CDR1 is SGHRS, CDR2 YFSETQ, per germline. CDR3 DNA: TGCGCCAGCAGGATACAGGGCTGGGTTGCTGAAGCTTTCTTT. Its translation: CASRIQGWVAEAFF. Filled out from reference TRBV5-1 and TRBJ1-1, the complete variable domain reads KAGVTQTPRYLIKTRGQQVTLSCSPISGHRSVSWYQQTPGQGLQFLFEYFSETQRNKGNFPGRFSGRQFSNSRSEMNVSTLELGDSALYLCASRIQGWVAEAFFGQGTRLTVV.

The chain carries TRBV2 and TRBJ2-5; D perhaps matches TRBD2 (5 bases). V was trimmed by 8 bases and J by 5 bases, leaving 15 bases between them. From germline, CDR1 is SNHLY and CDR2 FYNNEI. The length of the CDR3 is 13 residues. The CDR3 here is CASVTGVRETQYF. For the CDR3, the DNA is TGTGCCAGCGTTACCGGGGTTCGGGAGACCCAGTACTTC.

This clone was seen a few times. V is TRBV7-9 and J is TRBJ2-1; 9 nucleotides agree with TRBD1. The V gene's germline CDR1 is SEHNR and CDR2 FQNEAQ (reference sequence). V was clipped by 0 bases and J by 6 bases; unmatched bases: 6. CDR3 size: 16 residues. DNA for the CDR3: TGTGCCAGCAGCTTAGCGCGACAGGGGGAAGGCAATGAGCAGTTCTTC. Encoded protein: CASSLARQGEGNEQFF. The entire variable domain, with the rest obtained from reference TRBV7-9 and TRBJ2-1, is as follows: DTGVSQNPRHKITKRGQNVTFRCDPISEHNRLYWYRQTLGQGPEFLTYFQNEAQLEKSRLLSDRFSAERPKGSFSTLEIQRTEQGDSAMYLCASSLARQGEGNEQFFGPGTRLTVL.

In DNA, the CDR3 is TGTGCCAGCAGCTTAGCCAGAAGGGATACGCAGTATTTT. It encodes CASSLARRDTQYF. This sequence joins TRBV7-8 and TRBJ2-3; D is ambiguous. Germline CDR1 and CDR2: SGHVS and FQNEAQ. The CDR3 runs to 13 residues. The V end was cut by 0 bases, the J end by 6 bases, with 7 bases between.

Concerning this clone itself: This same CDR3 is encoded by further DNA sequences in the sample. The V gene is TRBV3-1 (or the pseudogene TRBV3-2), the J gene TRBJ1-3; D unresolved. Looked up from germline, CDR1 is LGHDT and CDR2 is YNNKEL (reference sequence). The CDR3 is made up of 13 amino acids. Trimming removed 0 bases at V and 4 bases at J, with 4 bases between. CDR3 coding DNA: TGTGCCAGCAGCCAAGAGGGGGGAAACACCATATATTTT. Its translation: CASSQEGGNTIYF.

V usage is TRBV29-1 and J usage is TRBJ2-7; no definite D call. CDR1 and CDR2 from the germline V gene are SQVTM and ANQGSEA. There are 13 residues in the CDR3. The V end was cut by 6 bases, the J end by 0 bases, with 12 bases between. The chain's CDR3 is CSVDDPLSYEQYF. The CDR3 bases are TGCAGCGTGGACGACCCTCTCTCCTACGAGCAGTACTTC.

The J gene is TRBJ2-7, the V gene TRBV5-4; 10 bases match TRBD2. This CDR3 has 15 amino acids. Looked up from germline, CDR1 is SGHNT and CDR2 is YYREEE (reference sequence). V lost 0 bases and J lost 5; bases outside the gene matches: 5. Here the CDR3 reads CASSLALAGSHEQYF. In nucleotides, the CDR3 is TGTGCCAGCAGCTTGGCACTAGCGGGATCCCACGAGCAGTACTTC.

The chain has TRBV18 and TRBJ2-3, with 7 nucleotides matching TRBD1. Germline V gene lookup returns CDR1 KGHSH and CDR2 LQKENI. The CDR3 loop spans 14 amino acids. V was clipped by 2 bases and J by 4 bases; unmatched bases: 3. CDR3 sequence: CASSPNQGADTQYF. The CDR3 DNA follows: TGTGCCAGCTCACCAAACCAGGGGGCAGATACGCAGTATTTT. The full variable domain, completed using reference TRBV18 and TRBJ2-3, is NAGVMQNPRHLVRRRGQEARLRCSPMKGHSHVYWYRQLPEEGLKFMVYLQKENIIDESGMPKERFSAEFPKEGPSILRIQQVVRGDSAAYFCASSPNQGADTQYFGPGTRLTVL.

The V call is TRBV19, the J call TRBJ1-2; TRBD1 matches 9 bases. The CDR3 sequence is 17 residues long. The junction had 12 bases not matched to a gene; V was cut back by 3 bases and J by 4 bases. The germline CDR1 and CDR2 sequences are LNHDA and SQIVND (reference sequence). The CDR3 reads CASSINFRDRASYGYTF. CDR3 DNA: TGTGCCAGTAGTATTAACTTCCGGGACAGGGCTAGCTATGGCTACACCTTC. Variable domain in full (rest from reference TRBV19 and TRBJ1-2): DGGITQSPKYLFRKEGQNVTLSCEQNLNHDAMYWYRQDPGQGLRLIYYSQIVNDFQKGDIAEGYSVSREKKESFPLTVTSAQKNPTAFYLCASSINFRDRASYGYTFGSGTRLTVV.

The V gene is TRBV5-4, the J gene TRBJ1-2, with TRBD1 identical over 12 bases. This CDR3 contains 15 residues. The germline V gene has CDR1 SGHNT and CDR2 YYREEE (reference sequence). Trimming cost V 4 bases and J 5 bases; bases outside gene matches: 6. CDR3 DNA sequence: TGTGCCAGCAGCGGGACAGGGGGCAGTGTATATGGCTACACCTTC. Translation gives CASSGTGGSVYGYTF.

The V gene is TRBV27, the J gene TRBJ1-2; 7 bases line up with TRBD1. The J segment lost 9 bases and the V segment lost 6 bases, leaving 10 bases of the junction unmatched. CDR3 length: 13 residues. The germline CDR1 and CDR2 sequences are MNHEY and SMNVEV (reference sequence). As DNA, the CDR3 is TGTGCCAGCAGCTTGGGACAGCTTACTAGCTACACCTTC. Its protein product is CASSLGQLTSYTF.

The gene calls are TRBV29-1 and TRBJ2-3; D call uncertain. CDR1 and CDR2 (germline): SQVTM, ANQGSEA. V lost 0 bases and J lost 4, with 2 bases in between. The CDR3 length is 11 residues. The DNA for the CDR3 is TGCAGCGTTGAAGAGGCAGATACGCAGTATTTT. It is translated as CSVEEADTQYF.

The V call is TRBV5-1, the J call TRBJ2-3; no clear D. The germline V gene has CDR1 SGHRS and CDR2 YFSETQ. V was clipped by 1 base and J by 1 base, with 7 bases between them. There are 14 residues in the CDR3. The CDR3 region is CASSLQAGTDTQYF. The CDR3, as DNA: TGCGCCAGCAGCTTGCAGGCTGGCACAGATACGCAGTATTTT.

The V call is TRBV10-1, the J call TRBJ2-1; D may be TRBD1 or TRBD2 (5 bases each). Trimming left V 3 bases short and J 3 bases short, with 12 bases between. The CDR3 consists of 15 residues. The germline V gene encodes CDR1 WNHNN and CDR2 SYGVQD (reference sequence). The CDR3 here is CASSEEGRNYNEQFF. As DNA, the CDR3 is TGCGCCAGCAGTGAAGAGGGGCGTAACTACAATGAGCAGTTCTTC.

CDR3 coding DNA: TGCGCCAGCAGCGGGAGGCGTGAGACCCAGTACTTC. This gives the protein CASSGRRETQYF. This chain links TRBV10-2 with TRBJ2-5; TRBD2 matches at 7 bases. CDR1 and CDR2 from the germline V gene are WSHSY and SAAADI. The CDR3 consists of 12 residues. V shed 6 bases, J shed 5 bases, and the junction held 3 bases outside the gene matches.

J is TRBJ1-4 and V is TRBV27; TRBD1 might be the D (6 bases). The V gene's germline CDR1 is MNHEY and CDR2 SMNVEV (reference sequence). V dropped 4 bases and J dropped 2 bases, with 11 bases sitting between them. The CDR3 covers 15 residues. In nucleotides, the CDR3 is TGTGCCAGCAGTTCCTCGGGGGCCACTAATGAAAAACTGTTTTTT. Translation: CASSSSGATNEKLFF.

The chain joins TRBV28 to TRBJ1-5; the D is unclear. The ends were cut back, 6 bases at V and 0 bases at J, with 6 bases in the middle. This CDR3 has 13 amino acids. CDR1 is MDHEN, CDR2 SYDVKM, per germline. The DNA for the CDR3 is TGTGCCAGCAGATTAAGTAGCAATCAGCCCCAGCATTTT. Its protein product is CASRLSSNQPQHF.

The CDR3 region is CASSLTGAIYNSPLHF. DNA for the CDR3: TGTGCCAGCAGCCTTACAGGGGCTATCTATAATTCACCCCTCCACTTT. The chain combines TRBV9 with TRBJ1-6, with 7 nucleotides matching TRBD1. CDR3 size: 16 residues. Germline V lookup: CDR1 SGDLS, CDR2 YYNGEE. The V segment lost 4 bases and the J segment 3 bases; nucleotides outside the gene matches: 7.

This chain links TRBV18 with TRBJ2-3; D is uncertain. The germline V and J ends were trimmed by 3 bases and 6 bases, with 13 bases remaining between them. Germline loops: CDR1 KGHSH, CDR2 LQKENI. The CDR3 is made up of 14 amino acids. The CDR3 DNA follows: TGTGCCAGCTCACCGCCAGAGCTGGGGGATACGCAGTATTTT. This codes for CASSPPELGDTQYF.

The J gene is TRBJ2-1, the V gene TRBV5-5; 9 bases align to TRBD1. Per the germline V gene, CDR1 is SGHKS and CDR2 is YYEKEE (reference sequence). The ends lost 2 bases at V and 7 bases at J; junction bases unmatched: 7. CDR3 length: 15 amino acids. In nucleotides, the CDR3 is TGTGCCAGCAGCTTTTGGACAGGGGTGGCAAATGAGCAGTTCTTC. Translated, it gives CASSFWTGVANEQFF.

The V and J genes are TRBV19 and TRBJ2-7; 7 positions match TRBD1. V shed 6 bases, J shed 3 bases, and the junction held 2 bases outside the gene matches. Germline CDR1 is LNHDA and CDR2 is SQIVND (reference sequence). This CDR3 is built from 12 residues. This CDR3 reads CASRDRYYEQYF. CDR3 nucleotide sequence: TGTGCCAGTAGGGACAGGTACTACGAGCAGTACTTC.

The CDR3 DNA follows: TGCGCCAGCAGCCAACCGGACAGGGCCTCTGGCTACACCTTC. It is translated as CASSQPDRASGYTF. This chain joins TRBV4-1 and TRBJ1-2; 8 nucleotides match TRBD1. CDR3 length: 14 amino acids. V lost 2 bases to trimming and J lost 7 bases; unmatched junction nucleotides: 6. Germline V lookup: CDR1 MGHRA, CDR2 YSYEKL.

The chain couples TRBV5-1 to TRBJ2-7, with D possibly being TRBD2 (5 bases). V was cut by 0 bases and J by 3 bases, with 13 bases left in between. Germline CDR1 and CDR2: SGHRS and YFSETQ. The CDR3 covers 15 residues. CDR3 coding DNA: TGCGCCAGCAGCTTGGGTGCGGGCCGGCTCTACGAGCAGTACTTC. Residues: CASSLGAGRLYEQYF.

The rearrangement joins TRBV7-9 to TRBJ2-2, with TRBD2 matching 10 bases. J lost 2 bases, V lost 5 bases, and 5 bases had no gene match. The CDR3 spans 16 residues. Germline V gene sequence: CDR1 SEHNR, CDR2 FQNEAQ (reference sequence). For the CDR3, the DNA is TGTGCCAGCAGCCTCGGACTAGCGGAAAACACCGGGGAGCTGTTTTTT. Translation: CASSLGLAENTGELFF.

V and J are TRBV6-5 and TRBJ2-2; D could derive from TRBD1 or TRBD2 (7 bases each). V lost 2 bases, J lost 6 bases, and 13 bases lay in between. The CDR3 is 15 amino acids. Germline V gene data show CDR1 as MNHEY and CDR2 as SVGAGI. This CDR3 is CASSYRQGGPGELFF. The CDR3 bases are TGTGCCAGCAGTTACCGGCAGGGGGGGCCCGGGGAGCTGTTTTTT.

The genes are TRBV7-2 and TRBJ1-6, with D perhaps TRBD1 (5 bases). The CDR3 is 16 residues long. V was clipped by 0 bases and J by 7 bases, with 13 bases between them. Germline V lookup: CDR1 SGHTA, CDR2 FQGNSA. CDR3 sequence (DNA): TGTGCCAGCAGCTTAGCGGGGCAGGGCACGAATTCACCCCTCCACTTT. This codes for CASSLAGQGTNSPLHF.